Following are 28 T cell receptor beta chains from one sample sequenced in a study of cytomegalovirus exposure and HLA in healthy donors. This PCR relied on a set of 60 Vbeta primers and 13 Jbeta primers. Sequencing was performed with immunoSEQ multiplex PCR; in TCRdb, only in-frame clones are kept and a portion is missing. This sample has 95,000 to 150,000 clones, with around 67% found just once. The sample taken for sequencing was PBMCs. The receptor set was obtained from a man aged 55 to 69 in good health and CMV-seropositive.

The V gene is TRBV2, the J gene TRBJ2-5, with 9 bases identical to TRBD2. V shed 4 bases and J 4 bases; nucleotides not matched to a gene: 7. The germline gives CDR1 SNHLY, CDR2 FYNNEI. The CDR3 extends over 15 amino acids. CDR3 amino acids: CASSVSGGGGETQYF. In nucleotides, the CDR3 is TGTGCCAGCAGTGTTAGCGGGGGTGGGGGAGAGACCCAGTACTTC.

CDR3 sequence: CAISAQDQGAGNQPQHF. CDR3 DNA: TGTGCCATCAGTGCTCAAGACCAGGGGGCTGGCAATCAGCCCCAGCATTTT. The chain carries TRBV10-3 and TRBJ1-5, with TRBD1 matching over 8 bases. Trimming at V came to 4 bases and at J to 2 bases, leaving 10 bases not matched to a gene. The CDR3 runs 17 residues. Germline-derived CDR1 and CDR2 are ENHRY and SYGVKD.

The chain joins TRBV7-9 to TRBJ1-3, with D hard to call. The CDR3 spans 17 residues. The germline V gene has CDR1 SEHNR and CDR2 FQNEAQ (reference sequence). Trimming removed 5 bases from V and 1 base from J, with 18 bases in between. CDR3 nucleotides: TGTGCCAGCAGCGCTAGCCTAGGAGTATGGTCTGGAAACACCATATATTTT. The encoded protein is CASSASLGVWSGNTIYF.

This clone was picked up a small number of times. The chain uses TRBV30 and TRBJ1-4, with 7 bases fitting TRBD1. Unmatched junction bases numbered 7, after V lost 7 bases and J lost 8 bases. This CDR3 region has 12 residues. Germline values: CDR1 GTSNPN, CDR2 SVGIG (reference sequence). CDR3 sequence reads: CAYRGGVEKLFF. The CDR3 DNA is TGTGCCTACAGGGGTGGTGTCGAAAAACTGTTTTTT.

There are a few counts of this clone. CDR3 sequence: CASSVTDNNSPLHF. The CDR3 nucleotides are TGTGCCAGCAGCGTGACAGATAATAATTCACCCCTCCACTTT. The chain uses TRBV5-6 and TRBJ1-6, with D perhaps matching TRBD1 (5 bases). The CDR3 spans 14 residues. Trimming cost V 4 bases and J 5 bases, with 10 bases left between them. Germline CDR1 SGHDT, CDR2 YYEEEE. Based on the CDR3 plus reference TRBV5-6 and TRBJ1-6, the full variable domain is DAGVTQSPTHLIKTRGQQVTLRCSPKSGHDTVSWYQQALGQGPQFIFQYYEEEERQRGNFPDRFSGHQFPNYSSELNVNALLLGDSALYLCASSVTDNNSPLHFGNGTRLTVT.

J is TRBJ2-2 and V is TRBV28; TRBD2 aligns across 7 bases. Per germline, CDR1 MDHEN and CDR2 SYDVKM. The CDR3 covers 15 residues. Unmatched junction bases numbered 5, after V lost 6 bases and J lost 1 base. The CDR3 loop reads CASRGGVVNTGELFF. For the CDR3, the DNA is TGTGCCAGCAGGGGGGGGGTGGTGAACACCGGGGAGCTGTTTTTT. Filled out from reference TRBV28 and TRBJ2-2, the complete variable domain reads DVKVTQSSRYLVKRTGEKVFLECVQDMDHENMFWYRQDPGLGLRLIYFSYDVKMKEKGDIPEGYSVSREKKERFSLILESASTNQTSMYLCASRGGVVNTGELFFGEGSRLTVL.

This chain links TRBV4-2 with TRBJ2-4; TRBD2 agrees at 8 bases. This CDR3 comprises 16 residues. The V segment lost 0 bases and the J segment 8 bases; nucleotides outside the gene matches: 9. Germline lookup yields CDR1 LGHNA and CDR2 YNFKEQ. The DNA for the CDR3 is TGTGCCAGCAGCCAAGACTCCCCGGGGGGGCTGGACATTCAGTACTTC. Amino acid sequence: CASSQDSPGGLDIQYF.

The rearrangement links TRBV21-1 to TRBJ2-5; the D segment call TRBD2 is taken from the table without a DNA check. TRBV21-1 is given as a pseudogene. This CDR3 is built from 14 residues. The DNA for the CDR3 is TGTGCCAGCAGCACTCGCCAAAACTGCGGGACCCAGTACTTC. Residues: CASSTRQNCGTQYF.

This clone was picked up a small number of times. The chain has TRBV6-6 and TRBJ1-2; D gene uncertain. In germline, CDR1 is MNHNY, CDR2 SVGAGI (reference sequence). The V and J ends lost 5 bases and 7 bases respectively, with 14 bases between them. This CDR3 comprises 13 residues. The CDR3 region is CASSRTGSGGYTF. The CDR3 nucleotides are TGTGCCAGCAGTCGAACGGGTTCGGGTGGCTACACCTTC.

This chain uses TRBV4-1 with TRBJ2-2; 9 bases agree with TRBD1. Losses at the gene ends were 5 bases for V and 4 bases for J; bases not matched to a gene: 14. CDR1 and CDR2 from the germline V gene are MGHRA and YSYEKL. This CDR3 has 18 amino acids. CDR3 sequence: CASSRDRGTGLGTGELFF. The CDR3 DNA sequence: TGCGCCAGCAGCAGGGACAGAGGGACAGGGCTTGGCACCGGGGAGCTGTTTTTT.

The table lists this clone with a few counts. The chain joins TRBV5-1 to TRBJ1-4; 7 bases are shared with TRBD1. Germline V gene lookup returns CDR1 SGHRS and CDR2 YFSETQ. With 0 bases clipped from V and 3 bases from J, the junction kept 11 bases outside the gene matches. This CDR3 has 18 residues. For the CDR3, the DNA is TGCGCCAGCAGCTTGGTTGGGCGACAGGGTCTTCCTAATGAAAAACTGTTTTTT. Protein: CASSLVGRQGLPNEKLFF.

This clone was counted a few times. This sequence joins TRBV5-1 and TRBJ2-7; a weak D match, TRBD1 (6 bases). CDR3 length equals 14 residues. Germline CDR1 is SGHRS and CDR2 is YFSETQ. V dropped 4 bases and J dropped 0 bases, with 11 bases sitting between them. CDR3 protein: CASSTQQGSYEQYF. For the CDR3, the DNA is TGCGCCAGCAGCACCCAACAGGGCTCCTACGAGCAGTACTTC.

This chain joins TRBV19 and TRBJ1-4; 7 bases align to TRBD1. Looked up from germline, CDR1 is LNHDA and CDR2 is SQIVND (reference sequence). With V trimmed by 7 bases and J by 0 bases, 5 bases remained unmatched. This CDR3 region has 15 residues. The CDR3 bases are TGTGCCAGTAAGGGACAGCCTGCAACTAATGAAAAACTGTTTTTT. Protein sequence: CASKGQPATNEKLFF. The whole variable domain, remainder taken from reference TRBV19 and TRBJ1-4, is DGGITQSPKYLFRKEGQNVTLSCEQNLNHDAMYWYRQDPGQGLRLIYYSQIVNDFQKGDIAEGYSVSREKKESFPLTVTSAQKNPTAFYLCASKGQPATNEKLFFGSGTQLSVL.

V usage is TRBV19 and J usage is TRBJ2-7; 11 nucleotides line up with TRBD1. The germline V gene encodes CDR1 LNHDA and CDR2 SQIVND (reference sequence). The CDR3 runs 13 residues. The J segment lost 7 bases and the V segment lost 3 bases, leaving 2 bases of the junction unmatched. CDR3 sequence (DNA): TGTGCCAGTAGTATGGACAGGGGGCGAGAGCAGTACTTC. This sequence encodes CASSMDRGREQYF.

The CDR3 nucleotides are TGTGCCAGCAGTGACGGACAGAACACTGAAGCTTTCTTT. Protein product: CASSDGQNTEAFF. The chain links TRBV6-1 to TRBJ1-1; possibly TRBD1 for D (5 bases). Germline V gene sequence: CDR1 MNHNS, CDR2 SASEGT. The CDR3 extends over 13 amino acids. Trimming took 3 bases from V and 1 from J, leaving 6 bases between them.

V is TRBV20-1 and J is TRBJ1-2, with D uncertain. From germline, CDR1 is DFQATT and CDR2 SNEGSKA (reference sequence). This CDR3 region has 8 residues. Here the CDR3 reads CRPGGYTF. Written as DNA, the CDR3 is TGCAGGCCCGGTGGCTACACCTTC.

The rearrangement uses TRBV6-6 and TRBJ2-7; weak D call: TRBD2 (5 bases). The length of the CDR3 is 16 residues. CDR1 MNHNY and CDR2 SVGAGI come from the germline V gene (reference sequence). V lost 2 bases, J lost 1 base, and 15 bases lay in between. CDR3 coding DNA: TGTGCCAGCAGTTACATTTTGGGGAGACGATCCTACGAGCAGTACTTC. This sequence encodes CASSYILGRRSYEQYF.

CDR3 sequence reads: CASSSTVSYEQYF. CDR3 in DNA: TGTGCCAGCAGTTCGACTGTCTCCTACGAGCAGTACTTC. The chain links TRBV27 to TRBJ2-7; D is uncertain. Trimming pared 4 bases from V and 0 bases from J, leaving 7 bases between. The germline V gene has CDR1 MNHEY and CDR2 SMNVEV (reference sequence). The CDR3 has 13 residues.

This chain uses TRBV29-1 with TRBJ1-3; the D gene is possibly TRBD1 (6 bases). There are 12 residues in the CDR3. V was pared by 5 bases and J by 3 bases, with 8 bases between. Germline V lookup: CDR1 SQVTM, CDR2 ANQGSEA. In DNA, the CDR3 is TGCAGCGTTTACAGGGATGGAAACACCATATATTTT. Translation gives CSVYRDGNTIYF.

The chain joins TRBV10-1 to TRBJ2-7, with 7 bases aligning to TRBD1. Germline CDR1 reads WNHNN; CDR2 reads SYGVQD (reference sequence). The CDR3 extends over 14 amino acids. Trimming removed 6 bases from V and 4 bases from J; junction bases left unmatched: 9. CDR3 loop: CASSHRDREYEQYF. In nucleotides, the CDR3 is TGCGCCAGCAGCCACCGGGACAGAGAATACGAGCAGTACTTC.

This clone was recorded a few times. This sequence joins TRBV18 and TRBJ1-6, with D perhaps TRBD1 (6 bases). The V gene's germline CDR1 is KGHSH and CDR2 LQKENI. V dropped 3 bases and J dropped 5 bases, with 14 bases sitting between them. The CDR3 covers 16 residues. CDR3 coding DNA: TGTGCCAGCTCACCTCCACCCGGGGGGCATAATTCACCCCTCCACTTT. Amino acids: CASSPPPGGHNSPLHF.

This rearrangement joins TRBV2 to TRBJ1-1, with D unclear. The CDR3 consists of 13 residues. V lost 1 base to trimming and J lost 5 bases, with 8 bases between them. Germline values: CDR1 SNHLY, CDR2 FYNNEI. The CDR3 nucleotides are TGTGCCAGCAGTGAAGAGGAGGGTACTGAAGCTTTCTTT. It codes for CASSEEEGTEAFF.

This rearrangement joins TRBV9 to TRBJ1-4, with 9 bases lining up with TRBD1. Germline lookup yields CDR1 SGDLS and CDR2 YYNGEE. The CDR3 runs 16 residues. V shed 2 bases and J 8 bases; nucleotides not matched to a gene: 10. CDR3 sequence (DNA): TGTGCCAGCAGCGTTACTCCCGGGACAGGGCTAGAAAAACTGTTTTTT. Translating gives CASSVTPGTGLEKLFF.

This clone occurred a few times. This CDR3 reads CASSPPGVPETQYF. CDR3 DNA: TGTGCCAGCAGCCCGCCTGGAGTTCCAGAGACCCAGTACTTC. J is TRBJ2-5 and V is TRBV7-8; D ambiguous. The CDR3 runs to 14 residues. CDR1 SGHVS and CDR2 FQNEAQ come from the germline V gene. With 5 bases removed from V and 4 bases from J, the gap between germline ends came to 14 bases.

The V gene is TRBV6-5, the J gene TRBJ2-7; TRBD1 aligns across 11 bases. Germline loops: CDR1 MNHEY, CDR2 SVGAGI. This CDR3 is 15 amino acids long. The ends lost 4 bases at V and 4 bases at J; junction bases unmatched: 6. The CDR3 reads CASSSPGQGGYEQYF. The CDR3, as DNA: TGTGCCAGCAGTTCGCCGGGACAGGGGGGGTACGAGCAGTACTTC.

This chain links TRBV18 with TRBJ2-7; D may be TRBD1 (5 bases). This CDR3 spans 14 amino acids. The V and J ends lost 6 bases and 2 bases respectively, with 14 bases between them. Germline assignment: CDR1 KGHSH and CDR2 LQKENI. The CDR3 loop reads CASSRQQVTYEQYF. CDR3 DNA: TGTGCCAGCTCCCGACAACAGGTCACCTACGAGCAGTACTTC.

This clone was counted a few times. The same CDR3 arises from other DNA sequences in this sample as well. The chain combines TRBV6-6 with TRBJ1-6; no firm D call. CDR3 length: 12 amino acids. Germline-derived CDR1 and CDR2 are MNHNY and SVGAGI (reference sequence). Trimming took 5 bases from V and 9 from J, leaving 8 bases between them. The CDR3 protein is CASSPPGSPLHF. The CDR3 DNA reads TGTGCCAGCAGTCCACCCGGTTCACCCCTCCACTTT.

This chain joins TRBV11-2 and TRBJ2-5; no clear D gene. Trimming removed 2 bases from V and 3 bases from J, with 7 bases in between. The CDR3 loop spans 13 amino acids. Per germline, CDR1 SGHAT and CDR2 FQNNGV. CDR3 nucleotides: TGTGCCAGCAGCTTACACGTAGAAGAGACCCAGTACTTC. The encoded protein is CASSLHVEETQYF. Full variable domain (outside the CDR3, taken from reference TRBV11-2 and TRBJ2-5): EAGVAQSPRYKIIEKRQSVAFWCNPISGHATLYWYQQILGQGPKLLIQFQNNGVVDDSQLPKDRFSAERLKGVDSTLKIQPAKLEDSAVYLCASSLHVEETQYFGPGTRLLVL.